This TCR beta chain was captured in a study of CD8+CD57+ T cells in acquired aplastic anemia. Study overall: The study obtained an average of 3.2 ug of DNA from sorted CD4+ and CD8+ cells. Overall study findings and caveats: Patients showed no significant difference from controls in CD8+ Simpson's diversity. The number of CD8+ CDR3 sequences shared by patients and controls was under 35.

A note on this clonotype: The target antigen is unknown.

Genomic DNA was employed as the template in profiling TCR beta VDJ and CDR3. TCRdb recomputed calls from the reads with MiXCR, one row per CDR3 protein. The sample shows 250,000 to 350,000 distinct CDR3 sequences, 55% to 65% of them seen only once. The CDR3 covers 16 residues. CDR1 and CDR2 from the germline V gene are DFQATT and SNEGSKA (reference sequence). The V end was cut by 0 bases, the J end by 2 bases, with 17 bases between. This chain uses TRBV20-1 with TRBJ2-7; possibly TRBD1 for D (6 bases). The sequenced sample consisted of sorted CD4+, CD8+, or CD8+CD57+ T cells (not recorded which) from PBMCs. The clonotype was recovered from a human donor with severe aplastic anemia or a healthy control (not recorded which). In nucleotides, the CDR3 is TGCAGTGCTAGAGATCTCGCGTCAGGGGAAACCTACGAGCAGTACTTC. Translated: CSARDLASGETYEQYF.